This TCR beta chain was sequenced during a study of T cell responses to AZD1222 COVID-19 vaccine. The study, taken as a whole, reports: Researchers report vaccine-associated CD4 TCRs spanning spike, with dominance at 160-218 and 743-854. Baseline seropositivity occurred in only six or seven AZD1222 recipients.

In germline, CDR1 is MDHEN, CDR2 SYDVKM. The CDR3 is 15 amino acids. Trimming removed 5 bases at V and 2 bases at J, with 13 bases between. On this clone itself: Antigen unknown.

Sequencing was performed with immunoSEQ multiplex PCR; in TCRdb, only in-frame clones are kept and a portion is missing. In the table there are 80,000 to 90,000 clones, roughly 94% of which are singletons. This specimen consisted of peripheral blood, obtained on day 0 of AZD1222 vaccination. This TCR derives from an adult in good health. This rearrangement joins TRBV28 to TRBJ1-5; maybe TRBD1 (6 bases). Here the CDR3 DNA reads TGTGCCAGCAGTAAGGGGGGAAGGGGCAATCAGCCCCAGCATTTT. Encoded protein: CASSKGGRGNQPQHF. The full variable domain, in which reference TRBV28 and TRBJ1-5 provide the parts outside the CDR3, is DVKVTQSSRYLVKRTGEKVFLECVQDMDHENMFWYRQDPGLGLRLIYFSYDVKMKEKGDIPEGYSVSREKKERFSLILESASTNQTSMYLCASSKGGRGNQPQHFGDGTRLSIL.